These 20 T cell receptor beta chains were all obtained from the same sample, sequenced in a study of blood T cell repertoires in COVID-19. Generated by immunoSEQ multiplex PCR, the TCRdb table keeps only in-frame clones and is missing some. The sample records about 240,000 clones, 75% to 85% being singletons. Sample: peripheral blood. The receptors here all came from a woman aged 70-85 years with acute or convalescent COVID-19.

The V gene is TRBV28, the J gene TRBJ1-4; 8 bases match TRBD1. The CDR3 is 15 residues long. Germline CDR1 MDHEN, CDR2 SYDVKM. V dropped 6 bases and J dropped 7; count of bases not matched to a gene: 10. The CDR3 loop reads CASRPQGAFGEKLFF. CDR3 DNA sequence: TGTGCCAGCAGGCCTCAGGGGGCATTCGGTGAAAAACTGTTTTTT.

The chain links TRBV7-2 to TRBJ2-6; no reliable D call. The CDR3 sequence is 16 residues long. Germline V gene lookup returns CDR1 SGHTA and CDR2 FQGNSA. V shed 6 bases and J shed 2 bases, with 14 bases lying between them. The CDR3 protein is CASRTGFSAGANVLTF. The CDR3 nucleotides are TGTGCCAGCAGAACTGGTTTTTCGGCTGGGGCCAACGTCCTGACTTTC.

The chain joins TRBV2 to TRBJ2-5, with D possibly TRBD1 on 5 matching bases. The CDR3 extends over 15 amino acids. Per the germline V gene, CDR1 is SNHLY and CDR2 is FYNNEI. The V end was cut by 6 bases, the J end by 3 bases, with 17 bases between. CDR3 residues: CASRAGMWEKETQYF. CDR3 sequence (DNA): TGTGCCAGCAGAGCAGGGATGTGGGAAAAAGAGACCCAGTACTTC.

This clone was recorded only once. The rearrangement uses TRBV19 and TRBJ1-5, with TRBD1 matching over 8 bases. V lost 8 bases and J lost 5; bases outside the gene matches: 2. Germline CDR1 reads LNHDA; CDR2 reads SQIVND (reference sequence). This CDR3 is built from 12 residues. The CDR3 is CASEDRDQPQHF. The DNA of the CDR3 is TGTGCCAGTGAGGACAGGGATCAGCCCCAGCATTTT.

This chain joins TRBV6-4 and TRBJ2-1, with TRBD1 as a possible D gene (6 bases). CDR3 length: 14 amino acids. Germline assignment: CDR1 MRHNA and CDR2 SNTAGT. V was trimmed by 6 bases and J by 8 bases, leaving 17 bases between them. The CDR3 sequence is CASSLGHPSDEQFF. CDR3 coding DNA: TGTGCCAGCAGCCTGGGACACCCCTCGGATGAGCAGTTCTTC.

DNA for the CDR3: TGCGCCAGCGGACTACAGCAGTATTTT. It specifies CASGLQQYF. This chain joins TRBV4-1 and TRBJ2-3; TRBD2 might be the D (6 bases). The length of the CDR3 is 9 residues. The germline V gene has CDR1 MGHRA and CDR2 YSYEKL. With 8 bases removed from V and 11 bases from J, the gap between germline ends came to 8 bases.

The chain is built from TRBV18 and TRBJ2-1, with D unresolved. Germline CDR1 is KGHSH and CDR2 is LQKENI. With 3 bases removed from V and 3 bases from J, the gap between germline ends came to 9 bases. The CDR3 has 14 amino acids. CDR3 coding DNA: TGTGCCAGCTCACCTCAGGTGGGCTACAATGAGCAGTTCTTC. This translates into CASSPQVGYNEQFF.

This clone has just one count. The CDR3 DNA is TGCGCCAGCAGCCAAGTTCCAGGGGGAGGAGAAAAACTGTTTTTT. This gives the protein CASSQVPGGGEKLFF. The chain recombines TRBV4-3 with TRBJ1-4, with 7 bases lining up with TRBD1. Germline CDR1 and CDR2: LGHNA and YSLEER. Losses at the gene ends were 1 base for V and 8 bases for J; bases not matched to a gene: 7. This CDR3 has 15 residues.

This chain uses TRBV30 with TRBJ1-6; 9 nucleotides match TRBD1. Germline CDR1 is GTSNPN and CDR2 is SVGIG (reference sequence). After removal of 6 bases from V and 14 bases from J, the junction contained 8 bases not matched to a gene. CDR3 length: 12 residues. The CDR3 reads CACGTGRLTLHF. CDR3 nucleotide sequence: TGTGCCTGTGGGACAGGGAGGTTGACCCTCCACTTT.

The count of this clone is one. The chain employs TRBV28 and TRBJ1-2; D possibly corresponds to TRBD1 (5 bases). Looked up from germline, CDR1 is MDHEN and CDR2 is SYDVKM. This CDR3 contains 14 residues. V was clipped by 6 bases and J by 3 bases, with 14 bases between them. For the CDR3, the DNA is TGTGCCAGCAGATTGGCCGGGGGACACTATGGCTACACCTTC. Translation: CASRLAGGHYGYTF.

The chain's CDR3 is CASRTRGAGSGNTIYF. The CDR3 DNA reads TGTGCCAGCCGGACTAGGGGGGCAGGGTCTGGAAACACCATATATTTT. This rearrangement joins TRBV28 to TRBJ1-3; TRBD1 might be the D (6 bases). The CDR3 consists of 16 residues. The V gene's germline CDR1 is MDHEN and CDR2 SYDVKM. The germline V and J ends were trimmed by 8 bases and 1 base, with 18 bases remaining between them.

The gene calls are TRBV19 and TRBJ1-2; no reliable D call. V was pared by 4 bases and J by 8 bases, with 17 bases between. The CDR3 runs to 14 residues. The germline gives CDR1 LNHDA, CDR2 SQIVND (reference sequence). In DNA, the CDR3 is TGTGCCAGTAGTAACCCCGGAACTCCGGAGGGCTACACCTTC. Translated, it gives CASSNPGTPEGYTF.

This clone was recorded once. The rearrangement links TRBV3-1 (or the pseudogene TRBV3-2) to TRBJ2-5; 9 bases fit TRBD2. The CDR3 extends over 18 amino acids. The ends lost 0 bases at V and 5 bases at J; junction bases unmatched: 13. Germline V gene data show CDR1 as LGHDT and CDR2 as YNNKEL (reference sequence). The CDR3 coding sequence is TGTGCCAGCAGCCAAGATGGGCTAGCGGGGACCCCATTTGAGACCCAGTACTTC. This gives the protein CASSQDGLAGTPFETQYF.

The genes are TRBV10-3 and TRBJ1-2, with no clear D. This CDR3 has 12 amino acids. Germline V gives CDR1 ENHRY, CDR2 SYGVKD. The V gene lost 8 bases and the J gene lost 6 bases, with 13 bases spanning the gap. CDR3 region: CAIWASSDGYTF. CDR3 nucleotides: TGTGCCATCTGGGCCAGTTCAGATGGCTACACCTTC.

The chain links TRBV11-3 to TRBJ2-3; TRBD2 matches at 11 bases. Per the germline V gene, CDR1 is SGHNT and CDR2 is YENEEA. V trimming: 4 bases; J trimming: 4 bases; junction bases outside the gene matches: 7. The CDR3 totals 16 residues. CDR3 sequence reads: CASSSFLAGGADTQYF. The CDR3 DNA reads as TGTGCCAGCAGCTCCTTTCTAGCGGGGGGTGCAGATACGCAGTATTTT.

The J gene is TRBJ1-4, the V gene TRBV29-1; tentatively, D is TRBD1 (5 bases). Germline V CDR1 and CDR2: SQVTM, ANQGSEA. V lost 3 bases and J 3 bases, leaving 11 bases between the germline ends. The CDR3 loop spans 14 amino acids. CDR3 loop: CSVETASSNEKLFF. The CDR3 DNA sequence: TGCAGCGTTGAGACAGCCAGTTCTAATGAAAAACTGTTTTTT.

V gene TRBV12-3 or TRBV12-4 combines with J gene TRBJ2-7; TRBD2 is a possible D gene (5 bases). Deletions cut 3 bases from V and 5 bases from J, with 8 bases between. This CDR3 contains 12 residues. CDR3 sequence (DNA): TGTGCCAGCAGTTTTTGGGGAGACGAGCAGTACTTC. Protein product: CASSFWGDEQYF.

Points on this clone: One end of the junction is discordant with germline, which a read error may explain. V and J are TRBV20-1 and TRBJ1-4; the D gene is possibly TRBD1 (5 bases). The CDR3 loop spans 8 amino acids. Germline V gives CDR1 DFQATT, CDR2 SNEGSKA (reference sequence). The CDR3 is CSASTGVF. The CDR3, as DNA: TGCAGTGCTAGTACGGGGGTTTTT.

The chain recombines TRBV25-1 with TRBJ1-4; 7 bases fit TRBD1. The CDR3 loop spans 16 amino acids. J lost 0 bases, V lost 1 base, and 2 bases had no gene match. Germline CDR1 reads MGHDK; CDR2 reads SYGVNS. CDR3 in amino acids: CASSELGGATNEKLFF. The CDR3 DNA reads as TGTGCCAGCAGTGAATTAGGGGGCGCAACTAATGAAAAACTGTTTTTT.

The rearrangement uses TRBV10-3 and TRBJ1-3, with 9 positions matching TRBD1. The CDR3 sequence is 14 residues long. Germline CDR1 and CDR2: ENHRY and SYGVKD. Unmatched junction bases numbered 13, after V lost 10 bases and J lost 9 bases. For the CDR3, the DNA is TGTGCCACGAACCGGGACAGGGAGGGAGGCACCATATATTTT. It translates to CATNRDREGGTIYF.